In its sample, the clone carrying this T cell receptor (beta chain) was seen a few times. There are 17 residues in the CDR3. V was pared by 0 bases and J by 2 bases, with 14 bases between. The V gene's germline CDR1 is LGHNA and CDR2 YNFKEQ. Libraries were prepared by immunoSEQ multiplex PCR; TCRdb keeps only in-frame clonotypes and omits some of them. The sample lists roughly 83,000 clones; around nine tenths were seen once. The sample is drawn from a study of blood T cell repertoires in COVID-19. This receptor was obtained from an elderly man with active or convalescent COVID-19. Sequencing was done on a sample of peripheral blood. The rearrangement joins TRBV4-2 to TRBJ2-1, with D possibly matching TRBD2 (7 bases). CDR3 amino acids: CASSQENGGGPYNEQFF. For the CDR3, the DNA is TGTGCCAGCAGCCAAGAAAATGGGGGGGGGCCCTACAATGAGCAGTTCTTC.